These T cell receptor beta chains were read from a single sample in a study of shared clonotypes between healthy human individuals. Data came from immunoSEQ multiplex PCR; TCRdb stores just in-frame clones and leaves some out. There are millions of clones in the sample; roughly 95% occur only once, and around 0.13% lies in the top ten. Sequencing used naive CD4+ T cells sorted from blood. The receptors come from a man aged 18 to 29 in good health. Each CDR3 is given without its conserved first and last residue.

v_gene	j_gene	CDR3aa
TRBV6-1	TRBJ1-2	ASSLRLGDYGYT
TRBV30	TRBJ1-4	AWDRGKVSTNEKLF
TRBV6-1	TRBJ1-4	ASIYGRTNEKLF
TRBV10-2	TRBJ2-7	ASSEAAYEQY
TRBV29-1	TRBJ1-4	SVAGGNEKLF
TRBV30	TRBJ1-1	AWSGQANTEAF
TRBV5-4	TRBJ1-2	ASSLGTEHGYT
TRBV9	TRBJ2-1	ASSPATSLYNEQF
TRBV4-1	TRBJ1-5	ASSQDLGGGQPQH
TRBV6-5	TRBJ2-1	ASSYSLGNNEQF
TRBV5-4	TRBJ2-7	ASGRGPEGAYEQY
TRBV19	TRBJ2-7	ASKVGGAYEQY
TRBV2	TRBJ2-7	ASSEWGTGVSNEQY
TRBV9	TRBJ2-7	ASSVGTGAYEQY
TRBV11-2	TRBJ2-5	ASSFTSGKETQY
TRBV18	TRBJ1-1	ASSQPDRGYTEAF
TRBV5-1	TRBJ1-1	ASSLAGHTEAF
TRBV5-1	TRBJ2-2	ASSLLRDTGELF
TRBV21-1	TRBJ1-1	ASSNTEAF
TRBV7-6	TRBJ2-5	ASSLAGLGTQY
TRBV14	TRBJ2-5	ASSAGGTYQEAQY
TRBV9	TRBJ1-6	ASSSSPTHDSPLH
TRBV7-9	TRBJ2-5	ASSLGNKETQY
TRBV5-8	TRBJ1-2	ASSFSGDYGYT
TRBV28	TRBJ2-7	ASSGTRDSYEQY
TRBV19	TRBJ2-4	ASSIGSQGRTTLAKNIQY
TRBV5-5	TRBJ1-1	ASSPGTRMNTEAF
TRBV28	TRBJ1-5	ASRDARFEPQH
TRBV7-3	TRBJ2-1	ASSLTLSGGRNEQF
TRBV28	TRBJ2-7	ASQGQGKVQY
TRBV28	TRBJ1-1	ASEAAMNTEAF
TRBV30	TRBJ1-1	AWTRDSRMNTEAF
TRBV28	TRBJ2-7	ASSFQGAGTGSYEQY
TRBV5-1	TRBJ1-1	ASSPSQGPMNTEAF
TRBV30	TRBJ1-5	AWSVGQDNQPQH
TRBV18	TRBJ2-5	ASSPPREPQETQY
TRBV4-3	TRBJ2-7	ASSTQPGPYYEQY
TRBV7-2	TRBJ1-2	ASSLSGQGFGGYT
TRBV28	TRBJ2-2	ASSFKDRTNTGELF
TRBV7-6	TRBJ2-5	ASSRTSGVSQETQY